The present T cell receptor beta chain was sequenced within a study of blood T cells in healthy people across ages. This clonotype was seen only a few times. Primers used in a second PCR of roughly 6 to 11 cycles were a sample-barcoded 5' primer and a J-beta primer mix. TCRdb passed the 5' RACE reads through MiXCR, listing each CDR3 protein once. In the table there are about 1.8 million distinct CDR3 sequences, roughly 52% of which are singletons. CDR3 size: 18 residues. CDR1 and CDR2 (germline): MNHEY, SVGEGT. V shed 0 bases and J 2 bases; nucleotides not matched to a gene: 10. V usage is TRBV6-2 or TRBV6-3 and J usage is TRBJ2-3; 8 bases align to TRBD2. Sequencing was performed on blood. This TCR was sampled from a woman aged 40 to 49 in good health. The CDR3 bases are TGTGCCAGCAGTTACTCGACGGCGCGGGGGGTTATCACAGATACGCAGTATTTT. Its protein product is CASSYSTARGVITDTQYF.